This T cell receptor (beta chain) was sequenced for a study of patients and donors after allogeneic stem cell transplantation. Each CDR3 protein is one row after TCRdb ran MiXCR on the RT-PCR reads. This table holds some 880,000 distinct CDR3 sequences, about a sixth found once. The V and J ends lost 6 bases and 2 bases respectively, with 17 bases between them. This CDR3 is 16 amino acids long. Germline-derived CDR1 and CDR2 are MNHEY and SMNVEV (reference sequence). The count of this clonotype is one. The chain combines TRBV27 with TRBJ1-5; TRBD1 might be the D (6 bases). The sequence was obtained from a human donor who was either an allogeneic HSCT recipient or a stem cell or donor lymphocyte infusion donor (not recorded which). It is not recorded whose cells these are; they may come from a transplant donor. Sequenced: blood, either unsorted or a sorted T cell fraction (not recorded which). CDR3 residues: CASRPEQGLGNQPQHF. CDR3 sequence (DNA): TGTGCCAGCAGGCCCGAGCAGGGGCTGGGCAATCAGCCCCAGCATTTT.